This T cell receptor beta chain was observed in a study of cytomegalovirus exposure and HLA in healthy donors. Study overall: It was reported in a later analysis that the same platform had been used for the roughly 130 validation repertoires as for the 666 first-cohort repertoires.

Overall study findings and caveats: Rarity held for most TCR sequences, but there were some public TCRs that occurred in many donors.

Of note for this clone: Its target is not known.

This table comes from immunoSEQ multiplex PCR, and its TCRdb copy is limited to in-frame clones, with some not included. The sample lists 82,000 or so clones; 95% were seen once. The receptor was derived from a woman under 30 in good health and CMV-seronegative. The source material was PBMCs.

This CDR3 is CASSLAGARKTQYF. For the CDR3, the DNA is TGTGCCAGCAGCCTAGCGGGAGCGAGAAAGACCCAGTACTTC. V usage is TRBV11-2 and J usage is TRBJ2-5; 10 nucleotides match TRBD2. The J segment lost 6 bases and the V segment lost 5 bases, leaving 6 bases of the junction unmatched. The CDR3 runs to 14 residues. Germline V gene lookup returns CDR1 SGHAT and CDR2 FQNNGV. Drawing the rest from reference TRBV11-2 and TRBJ2-5, the complete variable domain is EAGVAQSPRYKIIEKRQSVAFWCNPISGHATLYWYQQILGQGPKLLIQFQNNGVVDDSQLPKDRFSAERLKGVDSTLKIQPAKLEDSAVYLCASSLAGARKTQYFGPGTRLLVL.